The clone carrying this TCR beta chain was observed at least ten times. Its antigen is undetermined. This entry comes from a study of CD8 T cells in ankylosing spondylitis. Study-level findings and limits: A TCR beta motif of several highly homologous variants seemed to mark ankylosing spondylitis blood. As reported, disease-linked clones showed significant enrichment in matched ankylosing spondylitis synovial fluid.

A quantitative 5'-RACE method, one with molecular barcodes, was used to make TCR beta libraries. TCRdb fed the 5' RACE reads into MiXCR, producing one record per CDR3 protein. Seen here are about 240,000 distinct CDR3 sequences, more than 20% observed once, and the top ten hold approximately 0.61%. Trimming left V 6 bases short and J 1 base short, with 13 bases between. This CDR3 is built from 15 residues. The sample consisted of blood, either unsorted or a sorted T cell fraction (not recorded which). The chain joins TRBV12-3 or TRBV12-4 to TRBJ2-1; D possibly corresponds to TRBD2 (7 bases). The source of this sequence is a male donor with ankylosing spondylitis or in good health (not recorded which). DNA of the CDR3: TGTGCCAGCAGCTCTGGGGGGGCGTCCTACAATGAGCAGTTCTTC. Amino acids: CASSSGGASYNEQFF.